Each of the 29 T cell receptor beta chains below was sequenced from the same sample in a study of control samples from healthy donors and cancer patients. TCRdb's copy holds only in-frame clones and misses some; the assay was immunoSEQ multiplex PCR. The sample lists a few hundred thousand clones, roughly 90% occurring once. Sequenced material: PBMCs. The receptors shown here come from a man aged 35 to 55 with head and neck cancer.

This clone was counted once. The chain employs TRBV6-5 and TRBJ2-5; TRBD1 aligns across 9 bases. The CDR3 runs to 15 residues. The ends lost 4 bases at V and 5 bases at J; junction bases unmatched: 8. The germline V gene has CDR1 MNHEY and CDR2 SVGAGI. CDR3 coding DNA: TGTGCCAGCAGTTCCCCGGGACAGGGTTTGGAGACCCAGTACTTC. This sequence encodes CASSSPGQGLETQYF.

The V and J genes are TRBV9 and TRBJ2-7, with TRBD2 matching 9 bases. This CDR3 has 16 residues. The V gene end was trimmed by 4 bases and the J gene end by 4 bases; junction bases not matched to a gene: 12. Germline CDR1 SGDLS, CDR2 YYNGEE. CDR3 in amino acids: CASSPVEGLAGYEQYF. CDR3 DNA: TGTGCCAGCAGCCCTGTCGAAGGGCTAGCGGGATACGAGCAGTACTTC.

V and J are TRBV19 and TRBJ2-5; perhaps TRBD2 as D (5 bases). CDR1 is LNHDA, CDR2 SQIVND, per germline (reference sequence). With 5 bases removed from V and 5 bases from J, the gap between germline ends came to 9 bases. CDR3 length: 12 amino acids. The CDR3 bases are TGTGCCAGTAGTTCGGGGTGGGAGACCCAGTACTTC. Its translation: CASSSGWETQYF.

V is TRBV18 and J is TRBJ2-7, with 7 positions matching TRBD1. Germline CDR1 and CDR2: KGHSH and LQKENI. The CDR3 has 15 residues. With 2 bases clipped from V and 0 bases from J, the junction kept 4 bases outside the gene matches. Here the CDR3 DNA reads TGTGCCAGCTCACCAGGGACAGCGAGCTCCTACGAGCAGTACTTC. Its protein product is CASSPGTASSYEQYF.

A remark on this clone: Sequence at one end of the junction differs from germline and may be a read error. This chain uses TRBV7-7 with TRBJ1-5; D remains ambiguous. The germline V gene encodes CDR1 SSHAT and CDR2 FNYEAQ (reference sequence). There are 15 residues in the CDR3. This chain's CDR3 is CASSRTTAPGQPQHF. CDR3 bases: TGTGCTAGCAGCCGCACAACAGCTCCCGGACAGCCCCAGCATTTT.

The chain carries TRBV28 and TRBJ1-6; 9 bases align to TRBD1. In germline, CDR1 is MDHEN, CDR2 SYDVKM. This CDR3 has 14 residues. Trimming took 9 bases from V and 6 from J; bases not matched to a gene: 6. Written as DNA, the CDR3 is TGTGCCAGTTACAGGGGGCAATCTAATTCACCCCTCCACTTT. Translated: CASYRGQSNSPLHF.

The chain uses TRBV27 and TRBJ2-2; D could derive from TRBD1 or TRBD2 (5 bases each). This CDR3 has 14 residues. V lost 6 bases and J lost 6, with 14 bases in between. Germline V gives CDR1 MNHEY, CDR2 SMNVEV (reference sequence). The CDR3 region has the DNA TGTGCCAGCAGCTACCTTGGGGACGCCGGGGAGCTGTTTTTT. Protein product: CASSYLGDAGELFF.

As to this clone: The same CDR3 also results from other DNA sequences found in this sample. The V and J genes are TRBV20-1 and TRBJ2-7, with D perhaps TRBD1 (5 bases). The ends were cut back, 6 bases at V and 2 bases at J, with 8 bases in the middle. Germline V CDR1 and CDR2: DFQATT, SNEGSKA (reference sequence). The CDR3 loop spans 11 amino acids. The DNA for the CDR3 is TGCAGTGCCTCCAGGGCCTACGAGCAGTACTTC. Amino acid sequence: CSASRAYEQYF.

V is TRBV5-1 and J is TRBJ2-1, with 12 bases that match TRBD2. The J segment lost 3 bases and the V segment lost 1 base, leaving 2 bases of the junction unmatched. Germline CDR1 and CDR2: SGHRS and YFSETQ. The CDR3 is 16 residues long. The CDR3 DNA reads as TGCGCCAGCAGCTTGCTAGCGGGAGGGAGCTACAATGAGCAGTTCTTC. This codes for CASSLLAGGSYNEQFF.

This clone has only a few counts. V is TRBV2 and J is TRBJ1-4; the D is unclear. The germline CDR1 and CDR2 sequences are SNHLY and FYNNEI. This CDR3 is 15 amino acids long. Trimming removed 6 bases from V and 5 bases from J, with 16 bases in between. The CDR3 loop is CASSPPAGRNEKLFF. Written as DNA, the CDR3 is TGTGCCAGCAGCCCCCCGGCGGGTAGGAATGAAAAACTGTTTTTT. Together with reference TRBV2 and TRBJ1-4, the CDR3 gives the full variable domain: EPEVTQTPSHQVTQMGQEVILRCVPISNHLYFYWYRQILGQKVEFLVSFYNNEISEKSEIFDDQFSVERPDGSNFTLKIRSTKLEDSAMYFCASSPPAGRNEKLFFGSGTQLSVL.

V is TRBV30 and J is TRBJ1-2, with D perhaps matching TRBD1 (6 bases). The CDR3 extends over 14 amino acids. The V end was cut by 8 bases, the J end by 3 bases, with 19 bases between. Germline CDR1 is GTSNPN and CDR2 is SVGIG (reference sequence). In DNA, the CDR3 is TGTGCCACGATCGGGGGCGAGGGGTACTATGGCTACACCTTC. Residues: CATIGGEGYYGYTF. The entire variable domain, with the rest obtained from reference TRBV30 and TRBJ1-2, is as follows: SQTIHQWPATLVQPVGSPLSLECTVEGTSNPNLYWYRQAAGRGLQLLFYSVGIGQISSEVPQNLSASRPQDRQFILSSKKLLLSDSGFYLCATIGGEGYYGYTFGSGTRLTVV.

The chain recombines TRBV10-3 with TRBJ2-7; the D is unclear. Germline CDR1 reads ENHRY; CDR2 reads SYGVKD. Trimming shortened V by 6 bases and J by 3 bases, and 9 bases separated the two germline ends. The CDR3 length is 12 residues. CDR3 sequence reads: CAISPGLYEQYF. CDR3 nucleotides: TGTGCCATCAGCCCGGGTCTCTACGAGCAGTACTTC.

This chain uses TRBV2 with TRBJ2-7; 11 bases are a match to TRBD1. The germline V gene has CDR1 SNHLY and CDR2 FYNNEI. Trimming cost V 4 bases and J 10 bases; bases outside gene matches: 9. The CDR3 has 14 residues. The CDR3 DNA reads TGTGCCAGCAGTGTAATAGGACAGGGGGCCGATCAGTACTTC. Translating it yields CASSVIGQGADQYF.

This sequence joins TRBV6-1 and TRBJ2-1; 9 positions match TRBD1. This CDR3 is built from 16 residues. Per germline, CDR1 MNHNS and CDR2 SASEGT. V was pared by 1 base and J by 8 bases, with 9 bases of the junction left unmatched. The CDR3 reads CASSEGFGTGYDEQFF. The CDR3 DNA reads as TGTGCCAGCAGTGAAGGTTTCGGGACAGGGTACGATGAGCAGTTCTTC.

The table lists this clone with a few counts. This CDR3 reads CSASRWGGSVNTEAFF. CDR3 in DNA: TGCAGTGCTAGTCGATGGGGGGGGTCGGTGAACACTGAAGCTTTCTTT. V usage is TRBV20-1 and J usage is TRBJ1-1; D perhaps matches TRBD1 (5 bases). V was pared by 3 bases and J by 0 bases, with 17 bases between. Looked up from germline, CDR1 is DFQATT and CDR2 is SNEGSKA (reference sequence). This CDR3 comprises 16 residues.

This chain joins TRBV4-3 and TRBJ2-7; D gene uncertain. V lost 1 base and J lost 0, with 10 bases in between. The CDR3 contains 15 residues. Germline values: CDR1 LGHNA, CDR2 YSLEER. CDR3 loop: CASSQVRSSSYEQYF. DNA for the CDR3: TGCGCCAGCAGCCAAGTCAGGTCCAGCTCCTACGAGCAGTACTTC.

This sequence joins TRBV30 and TRBJ1-4; a weak D match, TRBD1 (6 bases). The CDR3 runs 14 residues. Germline V gene data show CDR1 as GTSNPN and CDR2 as SVGIG (reference sequence). The V end was cut by 3 bases, the J end by 7 bases, with 15 bases between. The DNA of the CDR3 is TGTGCCTGGAGCGGGGGGCGCGGGAGTGAAAAACTGTTTTTT. Amino acids: CAWSGGRGSEKLFF.

V is TRBV3-1 (or the pseudogene TRBV3-2) and J is TRBJ1-2, with 8 nucleotides matching TRBD1. Germline values: CDR1 LGHDT, CDR2 YNNKEL (reference sequence). This CDR3 region has 13 residues. J lost 5 bases, V lost 4 bases, and 3 bases had no gene match. The CDR3 DNA is TGTGCCAGCAGCCGAGACAGGGGTTATGGCTACACCTTC. Protein product: CASSRDRGYGYTF.

CDR3: CASSQKEDAYEQYF. In nucleotides, the CDR3 is TGCGCCAGCAGCCAAAAGGAAGATGCCTACGAGCAGTACTTC. This chain joins TRBV4-1 and TRBJ2-7; D is unresolved. Trimming removed 2 bases at V and 2 bases at J, with 10 bases between. The CDR3 length is 14 residues. Germline CDR1 reads MGHRA; CDR2 reads YSYEKL.

CDR3 protein: CASSPTGDTEAFF. The CDR3 nucleotides read TGTGCCAGCAGCCCGACAGGGGACACTGAAGCTTTCTTT. The chain joins TRBV9 to TRBJ1-1; the match to TRBD1 covers 8 bases. The CDR3 sequence is 13 residues long. V lost 4 bases and J lost 3; bases outside the gene matches: 2. CDR1 SGDLS and CDR2 YYNGEE come from the germline V gene.

The gene calls are TRBV5-1 and TRBJ1-4, with D unresolved. CDR1 and CDR2 from the germline V gene are SGHRS and YFSETQ. With 3 bases removed from V and 5 bases from J, the gap between germline ends came to 11 bases. CDR3 size: 14 residues. The CDR3 sequence: CASSSPDGNEKLFF. In DNA form, the CDR3 reads TGCGCCAGCAGCTCCCCGGACGGGAATGAAAAACTGTTTTTT.

J is TRBJ1-1 and V is TRBV19, with 8 bases that match TRBD1. Germline values: CDR1 LNHDA, CDR2 SQIVND (reference sequence). V lost 5 bases to trimming and J lost 0 bases; unmatched junction nucleotides: 5. CDR3 length: 15 residues. For the CDR3, the DNA is TGTGCCAGTAGTCCGAACAGGGGGATGAACACTGAAGCTTTCTTT. Protein sequence: CASSPNRGMNTEAFF.

J is TRBJ2-1 and V is TRBV27; D is unresolved. Trimming removed 3 bases from V and 8 bases from J, with 5 bases in between. This CDR3 spans 11 amino acids. The germline V gene encodes CDR1 MNHEY and CDR2 SMNVEV (reference sequence). The CDR3 sequence: CASSFNHEQFF. The CDR3 nucleotides are TGTGCCAGCAGTTTTAACCATGAGCAGTTCTTC.

CDR3 residues: CASSYSGGNTIYF. The CDR3 region has the DNA TGTGCCAGCAGTTACTCGGGGGGAAACACCATATATTTT. The chain joins TRBV6-6 to TRBJ1-3, with D unresolved. Between the trimmed V and J ends, which lost 0 bases and 4 bases, there was a span of 4 bases. Germline assignment: CDR1 MNHNY and CDR2 SVGAGI (reference sequence). This CDR3 is 13 amino acids long.

This clone was counted a single time. This chain joins TRBV7-2 and TRBJ1-3, with D unresolved. This CDR3 is 17 amino acids long. CDR1 and CDR2 (germline): SGHTA, FQGNSA. V shed 5 bases and J shed 0 bases, with 17 bases lying between them. The CDR3 spells CASSRPAGAVSGNTIYF. Here the CDR3 DNA reads TGTGCCAGCAGCCGTCCCGCGGGAGCCGTCTCTGGAAACACCATATATTTT.

CDR3 loop: CASSEQGYSREQYF. CDR3 sequence (DNA): TGCGCCAGCAGCGAACAGGGGTATTCCCGAGAGCAGTACTTC. The V and J genes are TRBV10-1 and TRBJ2-7; 7 positions agree with TRBD1. The CDR3 runs to 14 residues. Trimming cost V 6 bases and J 7 bases; bases outside gene matches: 12. Germline V lookup: CDR1 WNHNN, CDR2 SYGVQD (reference sequence).

The CDR3 here is CASSVGLAAFGEQYF. The CDR3 bases are TGTGCCAGCAGCGTGGGGCTAGCGGCTTTCGGCGAGCAGTACTTC. The V gene is TRBV9, the J gene TRBJ2-7, with 7 bases aligning to TRBD2. The CDR3 extends over 15 amino acids. Germline V lookup: CDR1 SGDLS, CDR2 YYNGEE. The V gene end was trimmed by 2 bases and the J gene end by 6 bases; junction bases not matched to a gene: 11. Based on the CDR3 plus reference TRBV9 and TRBJ2-7, the full variable domain is DSGVTQTPKHLITATGQRVTLRCSPRSGDLSVYWYQQSLDQGLQFLIQYYNGEERAKGNILERFSAQQFPDLHSELNLSSLELGDSALYFCASSVGLAAFGEQYFGPGTRLTVT.

The DNA of the CDR3 is TGTGCCAGCAGCAAAAGGCCCGGACTAGCGGGAGATCGTGAGCAGTTCTTC. It specifies CASSKRPGLAGDREQFF. This rearrangement joins TRBV27 to TRBJ2-1, with TRBD2 identical over 13 bases. CDR3 length: 17 residues. CDR1 is MNHEY, CDR2 SMNVEV, per germline (reference sequence). The trim removed 6 bases at V and 9 bases at J, leaving 14 bases unmatched.

The rearrangement uses TRBV2 and TRBJ1-1, with a possible D match to TRBD1 (5 bases). CDR3 length: 15 amino acids. V was shortened by 4 bases and J by 1 base, with 13 bases between the two germline ends. Germline V gene data show CDR1 as SNHLY and CDR2 as FYNNEI. The CDR3 is CASSVFQGGNTEAFF. As DNA, the CDR3 is TGTGCCAGCAGTGTGTTTCAGGGAGGGAACACTGAAGCTTTCTTT.